This TCR beta chain comes out of a study of CXCR3-negative and CXCR3-positive naive CD8 T cells. Overall study context: Around 130 million TRB reads were obtained overall (about 1.5 +/- 0.3 million per library).

It was by 5' RACE with UMI labels that the TRB cDNA libraries were prepared. TCRdb re-called the 5' RACE reads, yielding one record per CDR3 amino acid sequence without DNA. Here the sample table reports 45,000 to 60,000 distinct CDR3 sequences. The V gene's germline CDR1 is MNHEY and CDR2 SMNVEV (reference sequence). The CDR3 totals 15 residues. In regard to this clonotype: Its antigen remains unknown.

Findings and limits, study-wide: Post-cryopreservation CXCR3 expression was partly diminished, and the bulk of assays employed fresh PBMCs.

This TCR was recovered from a human donor in good health. Some clones in this sample may be carry-over from other donors' samples. The sequencing input was memory CD8+ T cells from blood. V is TRBV27 and J is TRBJ1-1; TCRdb returns TRBD1, unconfirmable since there is no DNA. CDR3 amino acids: CASGSLVRVNTEAFF.